This T cell receptor (beta chain) was sequenced in a study of cytomegalovirus exposure and HLA in healthy donors. Profiled with immunoSEQ multiplex PCR; TCRdb holds only in-frame clones, not every one. The sample lists over 100,000 clones, around nine tenths occurring once. The sample was PBMCs. The clonotype originates from a woman younger than 30 in good health and CMV-seropositive.

The CDR3 region is CASSPRVEWTSVDTDTQYF. The CDR3 DNA reads as TGTGCCAGCAGCCCCCGAGTCGAGTGGACTAGCGTAGACACAGATACGCAGTATTTT. The chain is built from TRBV9 and TRBJ2-3; the match to TRBD2 covers 9 bases. The germline V gene has CDR1 SGDLS and CDR2 YYNGEE. This CDR3 has 19 amino acids. The junction had 17 bases not matched to a gene; V was cut back by 4 bases and J by 2 bases.